Shown below are 18 T cell receptor beta chains from a single sample sequenced in a study of healthy donors' naive CD4 and CD8 T cells. TCR libraries were built from approximately 520 ng of total RNA by linear amplification. From the reads, TCRdb called clonotypes with MiXCR, one entry per CDR3 protein. The table has around 200,000 distinct CDR3 sequences, nearly 75% seen once. The specimen sequenced was naive CD4+ and CD8+ T cells sorted from blood, pooled from several donors. These TCRs come from a pool of human donors in good health; the sample pools cells from several healthy donors.

The rearrangement links TRBV10-3 to TRBJ1-1; D ambiguous. The CDR3 contains 16 residues. Trimming removed 0 bases at V and 4 bases at J, with 15 bases between. Germline values: CDR1 ENHRY, CDR2 SYGVKD. Written as DNA, the CDR3 is TGTGCCATCAGTGAGTCAAGGTATGGTCCGGGCACTGAAGCTTTCTTT. It translates to CAISESRYGPGTEAFF.

DNA of the CDR3: TGTGCCAGTAGTACCTCCCCGGACAGGAACTATGGCTACACCTTC. This sequence encodes CASSTSPDRNYGYTF. The V and J genes are TRBV19 and TRBJ1-2; the match to TRBD1 covers 7 bases. Trimming took 4 bases from V and 2 from J; bases not matched to a gene: 7. Germline CDR1 LNHDA, CDR2 SQIVND (reference sequence). The CDR3 is 15 amino acids.

The chain combines TRBV25-1 with TRBJ2-5, with 10 positions matching TRBD2. In germline, CDR1 is MGHDK, CDR2 SYGVNS. J gave up 3 bases and V 4 bases, and 11 bases lay outside the gene matches. The length of the CDR3 is 17 residues. In nucleotides, the CDR3 is TGTGCCAGCAGTGCGGCCCTCGGAGCGGGAGGGAAAGAGACCCAGTACTTC. Translation: CASSAALGAGGKETQYF.

This clonotype came up a few times. The genes are TRBV27 and TRBJ2-7; maybe TRBD2 (6 bases). Between the trimmed V and J ends, which lost 4 bases and 0 bases, there was a span of 7 bases. CDR1 is MNHEY and CDR2 is SMNVEV in the germline V gene (reference sequence). CDR3 size: 13 residues. CDR3 nucleotide sequence: TGTGCCAGCAGTTCCGGGGGCTCCTACGAGCAGTACTTC. It codes for CASSSGGSYEQYF.

For this clonotype: At one boundary the junction diverges from the germline segment, which might be a read error. This rearrangement joins TRBV30 to TRBJ2-5; possibly TRBD1 or TRBD2 for D (7 bases each). CDR3 size: 14 residues. Germline CDR1 reads GTSNPN; CDR2 reads SVGIG (reference sequence). CDR3 nucleotide sequence: TGTGCCGGGAGGGGACAGCTGTACCAAGAGACCCAGTACTTC. As protein: CAGRGQLYQETQYF.

This clonotype occurred a few times. The J gene is TRBJ2-4, the V gene TRBV29-1; possibly TRBD1 or TRBD2 for D (5 bases each). CDR1 and CDR2 from the germline V gene are SQVTM and ANQGSEA. The length of the CDR3 is 13 residues. Trimming removed 5 bases from V and 5 bases from J, with 13 bases in between. The CDR3 coding sequence is TGCAGCGTTCATTGGGGGTTGGAAAACATTCAGTACTTC. This gives the protein CSVHWGLENIQYF.

A single count supports this clonotype. The chain employs TRBV27 and TRBJ2-7; TRBD2 matches 9 bases. The CDR3 length is 15 residues. Per germline, CDR1 MNHEY and CDR2 SMNVEV (reference sequence). The junction had 4 bases not matched to a gene; V was cut back by 0 bases and J by 4 bases. The CDR3 is CASSLSSGSIYEQYF. As DNA, the CDR3 is TGTGCCAGCAGTTTATCTAGCGGGAGTATTTACGAGCAGTACTTC.

This clonotype was seen more than once but under ten times. V usage is TRBV2 and J usage is TRBJ2-7; no firm D call. CDR1 SNHLY and CDR2 FYNNEI come from the germline V gene. V lost 0 bases and J 3 bases, leaving 6 bases between the germline ends. The CDR3 totals 13 residues. This chain's CDR3 is CASSEAAGYEQYF. In DNA, the CDR3 is TGTGCCAGCAGTGAAGCGGCTGGCTACGAGCAGTACTTC.

The rearrangement links TRBV15 to TRBJ1-6; D may be TRBD1 (5 bases). CDR3 length: 15 amino acids. Trimming stripped 0 bases from V and 13 bases from J, with 16 bases between. Germline lookup yields CDR1 LNHNV and CDR2 YYDKDF (reference sequence). The CDR3 DNA sequence: TGTGCCACCAGCAGAGAGAAGGGACTCTTGTGGCCCCTCCACTTT. As protein: CATSREKGLLWPLHF.

The rearrangement links TRBV30 to TRBJ1-2, with 8 nucleotides matching TRBD1. Germline assignment: CDR1 GTSNPN and CDR2 SVGIG (reference sequence). The length of the CDR3 is 14 residues. V was clipped by 4 bases and J by 2 bases; unmatched bases: 6. The CDR3 spells CAWTDRGENYGYTF. The CDR3 bases are TGTGCCTGGACCGACAGGGGCGAAAACTATGGCTACACCTTC.

The V call is TRBV30, the J call TRBJ1-1; D is unclear. V lost 4 bases, J lost 1 base, and 13 bases lay in between. The germline gives CDR1 GTSNPN, CDR2 SVGIG (reference sequence). CDR3 size: 14 residues. CDR3 sequence (DNA): TGTGCCTGGATTCTTACGACCGGGAACACTGAAGCTTTCTTT. Its translation: CAWILTTGNTEAFF.

This chain links TRBV29-1 with TRBJ2-1; 7 nucleotides match TRBD2. V lost 3 bases to trimming and J lost 10 bases; unmatched junction nucleotides: 9. This CDR3 is 13 amino acids long. In germline, CDR1 is SQVTM, CDR2 ANQGSEA. CDR3 DNA: TGCAGCGTTGAGGCGGGAGAAAATAGCGAGCAGTTCTTC. Its protein product is CSVEAGENSEQFF.

V usage is TRBV29-1 and J usage is TRBJ1-4; the match to TRBD1 covers 7 bases. V gave up 5 bases and J gave up 7 bases; unmatched junction bases: 13. Per the germline V gene, CDR1 is SQVTM and CDR2 is ANQGSEA. CDR3 size: 15 residues. DNA for the CDR3: TGCAGCGTTTCGGATGGGACAGTTAAGCCTGAAAAACTGTTTTTT. Translation gives CSVSDGTVKPEKLFF.

This clonotype was seen more than once but under ten times. V is TRBV19 and J is TRBJ2-1; TRBD2 agrees at 11 bases. Germline V gene sequence: CDR1 LNHDA, CDR2 SQIVND (reference sequence). CDR3 size: 17 residues. Trimming cost V 1 base and J 3 bases; bases outside gene matches: 5. CDR3 sequence reads: CASSIVGLAGGYNEQFF. CDR3 nucleotides: TGTGCCAGTAGTATAGTAGGGCTAGCGGGAGGCTACAATGAGCAGTTCTTC.

The chain couples TRBV29-1 to TRBJ1-2; the D gene is possibly TRBD1 (5 bases). This CDR3 comprises 13 residues. The V end lost 4 bases, the J end lost 6 bases, and 15 bases lay between the germline ends. Germline V gene lookup returns CDR1 SQVTM and CDR2 ANQGSEA. The CDR3 DNA reads as TGCAGCGTTGGGGGTGGGGTAGGGGATGGCTACACCTTC. Amino acid sequence: CSVGGGVGDGYTF.

This clonotype showed up just a few times. This sequence joins TRBV5-6 and TRBJ1-5; no clear D. This CDR3 region has 14 residues. Trimming shortened V by 2 bases and J by 5 bases, and 11 bases separated the two germline ends. Per germline, CDR1 SGHDT and CDR2 YYEEEE. CDR3 sequence: CASSLSGRDQPQHF. In DNA, the CDR3 is TGTGCCAGCAGCTTATCGGGCCGCGATCAGCCCCAGCATTTT.

V usage is TRBV6-1 and J usage is TRBJ2-1, with 8 bases that match TRBD2. The CDR3 extends over 14 amino acids. After removal of 4 bases from V and 5 bases from J, the junction contained 4 bases not matched to a gene. Germline V gives CDR1 MNHNS, CDR2 SASEGT. CDR3 DNA: TGTGCCAGCAGTGGTCTAGCGGGTAACAATGAGCAGTTCTTC. Its protein is CASSGLAGNNEQFF.

This clonotype was seen a few times. CDR3 nucleotide sequence: TGTGCCACCAGCAAAGATAACGCCGGACAGTACTATAATTCACCCCTCCACTTT. Translating it yields CATSKDNAGQYYNSPLHF. J is TRBJ1-6 and V is TRBV15; maybe TRBD1 (6 bases). The CDR3 has 18 amino acids. Germline loops: CDR1 LNHNV, CDR2 YYDKDF (reference sequence). V was shortened by 4 bases and J by 3 bases, with 19 bases between the two germline ends.